This paragraph reports one TCR beta chain. Its matching antigen is unknown. Time point noted: cycle 4 day 1 (C4D1), after five to seven weeks of nivolumab. Following autologous stem cell transplantation, relapse occurred in every patient, and exposure to brentuximab vedotin varied. Best responses were complete response, partial response or progressive disease. The method was immunoSEQ multiplex PCR; TCRdb's version includes in-frame clones alone and lacks a portion of them. The repertoire consists of some 24,000 clones, with about 70% occurring once and the leading ten covering less than 35%. Trimming cost V 2 bases and J 5 bases, with 6 bases left between them. Germline CDR1 is SGHAT and CDR2 is FQNNGV. The length of the CDR3 is 12 residues. The data were taken from a study of PD-1 blockade in classical Hodgkin lymphoma. Study-level findings and limits: Newly diagnosed patients reportedly trailed healthy donors in baseline TCR diversity.

This material consisted of peripheral blood mononuclear cells (PBMCs), taken before the fourth cycle of nivolumab. The receptor was derived from a human donor with classical Hodgkin lymphoma. This sequence joins TRBV11-2 and TRBJ2-5; D remains unclear. As DNA, the CDR3 is TGTGCCAGCAGCTTAACGGTGGAGACCCAGTACTTC. Translating it yields CASSLTVETQYF.